The clone carrying this T cell receptor (beta chain) was seen once. The sample is drawn from a study of shared clonotypes between healthy human individuals. Turning to the study itself: Donors had three CD4 naive, three CD4 memory, two CD8 naive and one CD8 memory plate apiece.

Sequencing was performed with immunoSEQ multiplex PCR; in TCRdb, only in-frame clones are kept and a portion is missing. The sample has roughly 410,000 clones; just over 95% are singletons. With V trimmed by 4 bases and J by 4 bases, 6 bases remained unmatched. CDR3 size: 15 residues. The germline V gene has CDR1 MNHNS and CDR2 SASEGT. The TCR was taken from a man between 25 and 39 years old in good health. The gene calls are TRBV6-1 and TRBJ2-5, with 10 bases that match TRBD2. Sequenced: memory CD8+ T cells sorted from blood. This sample's subset: CD45RO+ cells pooled with CCR7-negative TemRA cells. The chain's CDR3 is CASSVLAGVGETQYF. The CDR3 DNA sequence: TGTGCCAGCAGTGTTCTAGCGGGAGTGGGAGAGACCCAGTACTTC.